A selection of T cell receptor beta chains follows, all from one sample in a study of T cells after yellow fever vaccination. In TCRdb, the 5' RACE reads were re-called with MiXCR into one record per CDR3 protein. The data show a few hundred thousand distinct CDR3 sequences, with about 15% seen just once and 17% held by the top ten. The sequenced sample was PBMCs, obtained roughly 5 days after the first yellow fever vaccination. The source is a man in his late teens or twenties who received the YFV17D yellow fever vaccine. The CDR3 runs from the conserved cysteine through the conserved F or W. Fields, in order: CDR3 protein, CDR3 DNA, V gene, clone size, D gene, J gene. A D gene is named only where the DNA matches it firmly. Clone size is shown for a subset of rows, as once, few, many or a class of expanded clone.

CDR3aa: CSADGRGGTWTDTQYF
CDR3nt: TGCAGTGCTGACGGGCGGGGGGGCACGTGGACAGATACGCAGTATTTT
v_gene: TRBV20-1
abundance: few
d_gene: TRBD2
j_gene: TRBJ2-3

CDR3aa: CASSSLGRSSYNEQFF
CDR3nt: TGTGCCAGCAGTTCCCTGGGACGGAGCTCCTACAATGAGCAGTTCTTC
v_gene: TRBV12-3/TRBV12-4
abundance: .
d_gene: .
j_gene: TRBJ2-1

CDR3aa: CASRNRQGVNEQFF
CDR3nt: TGTGCCAGCAGAAACAGACAGGGGGTCAATGAGCAGTTCTTC
v_gene: TRBV6-1
abundance: .
d_gene: TRBD1
j_gene: TRBJ2-1

CDR3aa: CASSLMGDLKTGELFF
CDR3nt: TGCGCCAGCAGCTTGATGGGGGATTTGAAGACCGGGGAGCTGTTTTTT
v_gene: TRBV5-1
abundance: few
d_gene: .
j_gene: TRBJ2-2

CDR3aa: CASSLLTGLPNEKLFF
CDR3nt: TGTGCCAGCTCACTTCTGACCGGGTTACCTAATGAAAAACTGTTTTTT
v_gene: TRBV18
abundance: few
d_gene: .
j_gene: TRBJ1-4

CDR3aa: CASSPPWTAIYSPLHF
CDR3nt: TGTGCCAGCTCACCCCCCTGGACAGCAATTTATTCACCCCTCCACTTT
v_gene: TRBV18
abundance: .
d_gene: .
j_gene: TRBJ1-6

CDR3aa: CASSQERGTLQETQYF
CDR3nt: TGTGCCAGCAGCCAAGAGCGGGGAACTTTACAAGAGACCCAGTACTTC
v_gene: TRBV14
abundance: few
d_gene: .
j_gene: TRBJ2-5

CDR3aa: CSVAGQTYNEQFF
CDR3nt: TGCAGCGTTGCGGGACAGACCTACAATGAGCAGTTCTTC
v_gene: TRBV29-1
abundance: many
d_gene: TRBD1
j_gene: TRBJ2-1

CDR3aa: CASTYGLARRYNEQFF
CDR3nt: TGTGCCAGCACCTATGGACTAGCCCGCCGATACAATGAGCAGTTCTTC
v_gene: TRBV12-3/TRBV12-4
abundance: .
d_gene: TRBD2
j_gene: TRBJ2-1

CDR3aa: CASSLARDFASYGYTF
CDR3nt: TGTGCCAGCAGCTTAGCCAGGGACTTCGCTAGCTATGGCTACACCTTC
v_gene: TRBV7-8
abundance: few
d_gene: .
j_gene: TRBJ1-2

CDR3aa: CASSGGLTASGVTDTQYF
CDR3nt: TGTGCCAGCAGCGGGGGATTGACTGCCAGCGGCGTCACAGATACGCAGTATTTT
v_gene: TRBV5-5
abundance: .
d_gene: .
j_gene: TRBJ2-3

CDR3aa: CSVEDGAFF
CDR3nt: TGCAGCGTTGAGGATGGAGCTTTCTTT
v_gene: TRBV29-1
abundance: .
d_gene: .
j_gene: TRBJ1-1

CDR3aa: CASSITAGITQGPYEQYF
CDR3nt: TGTGCCAGCAGCATAACCGCAGGAATAACCCAAGGCCCCTACGAGCAGTACTTC
v_gene: TRBV7-9
abundance: .
d_gene: .
j_gene: TRBJ2-7

CDR3aa: CATSDLQGARNTQYF
CDR3nt: TGTGCCACCAGTGATTTGCAGGGGGCGCGGAATACGCAGTATTTT
v_gene: TRBV24-1
abundance: .
d_gene: TRBD1
j_gene: TRBJ2-3

CDR3aa: CASSQAHNFNEKLFF
CDR3nt: TGCGCCAGCAGCCAAGCACACAATTTTAATGAAAAACTGTTTTTT
v_gene: TRBV4-3
abundance: few
d_gene: .
j_gene: TRBJ1-4

CDR3aa: CAWSASLGARNEQFF
CDR3nt: TGTGCCTGGAGTGCCTCCCTTGGGGCGAGGAATGAGCAGTTCTTC
v_gene: TRBV30
abundance: few
d_gene: .
j_gene: TRBJ2-1

CDR3aa: CASSADRNEQYF
CDR3nt: TGTGCCAGCAGCGCCGACAGGAACGAGCAGTACTTC
v_gene: TRBV7-6
abundance: .
d_gene: .
j_gene: TRBJ2-7

CDR3aa: CASSLVGRSSGNTIYF
CDR3nt: TGTGCCAGCAGTTTAGTAGGGCGCAGCTCTGGAAACACCATATATTTT
v_gene: TRBV12-3/TRBV12-4
abundance: few
d_gene: .
j_gene: TRBJ1-3

CDR3aa: CASSIRQGAGIVGTKFF
CDR3nt: TGTGCCAGTAGTATTCGACAGGGGGCCGGGATTGTGGGGACCAAGTTCTTC
v_gene: TRBV19
abundance: few
d_gene: TRBD1
j_gene: TRBJ2-1

CDR3aa: CASSLGRTSGDEQYF
CDR3nt: TGTGCCAGCAGCTTAGGGAGGACTAGCGGGGACGAGCAGTACTTC
v_gene: TRBV7-9
abundance: .
d_gene: TRBD2
j_gene: TRBJ2-7

CDR3aa: CSARADRSLLKTQYF
CDR3nt: TGCAGTGCTAGGGCTGACAGGAGCCTTTTAAAGACCCAGTACTTC
v_gene: TRBV20-1
abundance: .
d_gene: .
j_gene: TRBJ2-5

CDR3aa: CASSRDLNNEQFF
CDR3nt: TGCGCCAGCAGCCGGGACTTAAACAATGAGCAGTTCTTC
v_gene: TRBV10-1
abundance: .
d_gene: .
j_gene: TRBJ2-1

CDR3aa: CASSTGQGYEQFF
CDR3nt: TGTGCCAGCAGCACCGGACAGGGCTATGAGCAGTTCTTC
v_gene: TRBV11-2
abundance: few
d_gene: TRBD1
j_gene: TRBJ2-1

CDR3aa: CASSLIRSRGIPNTGELFF
CDR3nt: TGTGCCAGCAGCCTAATTAGGTCCAGGGGGATTCCGAACACCGGGGAGCTGTTTTTT
v_gene: TRBV11-2
abundance: few
d_gene: TRBD1
j_gene: TRBJ2-2

CDR3aa: CAWSAGQSHGYTF
CDR3nt: TGTGCCTGGAGTGCCGGGCAATCACATGGCTACACCTTC
v_gene: TRBV30
abundance: .
d_gene: .
j_gene: TRBJ1-2

CDR3aa: CASSDHDRATQFF
CDR3nt: TGCGCCAGCTCCGACCATGACAGGGCAACACAGTTCTTC
v_gene: TRBV5-1
abundance: .
d_gene: TRBD1
j_gene: TRBJ2-1

CDR3aa: CASSLGGTKNQPQHF
CDR3nt: TGCGCCAGCAGCCTAGGCGGGACAAAAAATCAGCCCCAGCATTTT
v_gene: TRBV5-1
abundance: .
d_gene: .
j_gene: TRBJ1-5

CDR3aa: CASSQDREPYEQYF
CDR3nt: TGCGCCAGCAGCCAAGACAGGGAGCCCTACGAGCAGTACTTC
v_gene: TRBV4-1
abundance: many
d_gene: .
j_gene: TRBJ2-7

CDR3aa: CASSFGQISTNEKLFF
CDR3nt: TGTGCCAGCAGTTTTGGGCAGATATCAACTAATGAAAAACTGTTTTTT
v_gene: TRBV12-3/TRBV12-4
abundance: .
d_gene: .
j_gene: TRBJ1-4

CDR3aa: CASSLVSSGGYNEQFF
CDR3nt: TGTGCCAGCAGCTTAGTGTCTAGCGGGGGGTACAATGAGCAGTTCTTC
v_gene: TRBV7-2
abundance: .
d_gene: TRBD2
j_gene: TRBJ2-1

CDR3aa: CASRDRGYSGELFF
CDR3nt: TGTGCCAGCAGGGACAGGGGTTATTCCGGGGAGCTGTTTTTT
v_gene: TRBV12-3/TRBV12-4
abundance: .
d_gene: TRBD1
j_gene: TRBJ2-2

CDR3aa: CASEDRTGLYNEQFF
CDR3nt: TGTGCCTCCGAGGATCGGACAGGGTTATACAATGAGCAGTTCTTC
v_gene: TRBV6-2/TRBV6-3
abundance: few
d_gene: TRBD1
j_gene: TRBJ2-1

CDR3aa: CASSPTQGNTEAFF
CDR3nt: TGCGCCAGCAGTCCCACTCAGGGAAATACTGAAGCTTTCTTT
v_gene: TRBV5-1
abundance: few
d_gene: .
j_gene: TRBJ1-1

CDR3aa: CASSQGAARDF
CDR3nt: TGCGCCAGCAGCCAAGGGGCGGCCAGGGACTTC
v_gene: TRBV4-1
abundance: few
d_gene: .
j_gene: TRBJ2-5

CDR3aa: CASSHGEFSSYNEQFF
CDR3nt: TGTGCCAGCAGTCACGGGGAGTTTAGCTCCTACAATGAGCAGTTCTTC
v_gene: TRBV6-2/TRBV6-3
abundance: .
d_gene: .
j_gene: TRBJ2-1

CDR3aa: CASSRDNRYTF
CDR3nt: TGTGCCAGCAGCCGTGATAACCGCTACACCTTC
v_gene: TRBV11-2
abundance: few
d_gene: .
j_gene: TRBJ1-2

CDR3aa: CASSVGRGGEETQYF
CDR3nt: TGTGCCAGCAGCGTAGGCCGGGGCGGAGAAGAGACCCAGTACTTC
v_gene: TRBV9
abundance: few
d_gene: .
j_gene: TRBJ2-5